What follows are 21 T cell receptor beta chains derived from one specimen sequenced in a study of CD8+ T cells in alopecia areata. Specified treatment: oral pan-JAK inhibitor, 5-10 mg twice daily. RNA was isolated and reverse transcribed to cDNA, the sequencing template. Method: immunoSEQ multiplex PCR; TCRdb's copy keeps in-frame clones and lacks some. This sample carries 150,000 to 200,000 clones, around 60% of them seen once, and the ten largest clones take under 1.5%. The specimen comprised CD4+ T cells sorted from blood, sampled around week 50, from a patient treated with tofacitinib. These receptors all stem from a human donor with alopecia areata.

V gene TRBV27 combines with J gene TRBJ2-3; 7 nucleotides line up with TRBD1. This CDR3 is 13 amino acids long. Germline V lookup: CDR1 MNHEY, CDR2 SMNVEV (reference sequence). V trimming: 2 bases; J trimming: 6 bases; junction bases outside the gene matches: 2. CDR3 nucleotides: TGTGCCAGCAGTTTAAGCAGGGGGGATACGCAGTATTTT. Translated: CASSLSRGDTQYF.

The V and J genes are TRBV29-1 and TRBJ2-3, with TRBD2 matching over 8 bases. With V trimmed by 4 bases and J by 0 bases, 9 bases remained unmatched. Per germline, CDR1 SQVTM and CDR2 ANQGSEA. CDR3 length: 16 amino acids. Written as DNA, the CDR3 is TGCAGCGTTGCGCAGGCTAGCGGGCTGAGCACAGATACGCAGTATTTT. Translated: CSVAQASGLSTDTQYF.

A word on this clone: In the same sample, other DNA sequences code for this CDR3. The chain joins TRBV30 to TRBJ1-2; D ambiguous. CDR1 is GTSNPN, CDR2 SVGIG, per germline (reference sequence). The CDR3 consists of 12 residues. V was clipped by 3 bases and J by 4 bases, with 9 bases between them. The CDR3 loop reads CAWSPPGYGYTF. The CDR3 DNA follows: TGTGCCTGGAGCCCCCCTGGCTATGGCTACACCTTC. Drawing the rest from reference TRBV30 and TRBJ1-2, the complete variable domain is SQTIHQWPATLVQPVGSPLSLECTVEGTSNPNLYWYRQAAGRGLQLLFYSVGIGQISSEVPQNLSASRPQDRQFILSSKKLLLSDSGFYLCAWSPPGYGYTFGSGTRLTVV.

Regarding this clone: Other DNA sequences within the sample encode an identical CDR3. V usage is TRBV29-1 and J usage is TRBJ1-2, with D perhaps matching TRBD1 (5 bases). This CDR3 comprises 13 residues. CDR1 and CDR2 from the germline V gene are SQVTM and ANQGSEA. V lost 4 bases to trimming and J lost 2 bases, with 11 bases between them. The DNA of the CDR3 is TGCAGCGTTGTAGGCGGGGGGAACTATGGCTACACCTTC. Its protein is CSVVGGGNYGYTF.

The V call is TRBV6-5, the J call TRBJ1-2, with 7 nucleotides matching TRBD1. The CDR3 runs 14 residues. J lost 7 bases, V lost 5 bases, and 10 bases had no gene match. Germline-derived CDR1 and CDR2 are MNHEY and SVGAGI. In DNA form, the CDR3 reads TGTGCCAGCAGTAAATCTATCGACAGGGTTGGCTACACCTTC. Encoded protein: CASSKSIDRVGYTF.

The V gene is TRBV30, the J gene TRBJ1-6; D gene unclear. Germline V gene lookup returns CDR1 GTSNPN and CDR2 SVGIG (reference sequence). The CDR3 loop spans 12 amino acids. Between the trimmed V and J ends, which lost 1 base and 6 bases, there was a span of 4 bases. This CDR3 reads CAWSDPNSPLHF. In nucleotides, the CDR3 is TGTGCCTGGAGTGATCCTAATTCACCCCTCCACTTT.

This chain uses TRBV15 with TRBJ2-1, with 8 bases aligning to TRBD1. The CDR3 covers 19 residues. With V trimmed by 4 bases and J by 5 bases, 19 bases remained unmatched. The germline gives CDR1 LNHNV, CDR2 YYDKDF (reference sequence). DNA for the CDR3: TGTGCCACCAGCACAAAGAAAATACTGGGGACAGGACGTCACAATGAGCAGTTCTTC. It translates to CATSTKKILGTGRHNEQFF.

The chain uses TRBV18 and TRBJ1-1; possible D gene TRBD1, 5 bases. V dropped 4 bases and J dropped 0 bases, with 18 bases sitting between them. The CDR3 loop spans 17 amino acids. Germline V gene sequence: CDR1 KGHSH, CDR2 LQKENI. The CDR3 DNA sequence: TGTGCCAGCTCACTTACGAGGGGAAGGGAAATGAACACTGAAGCTTTCTTT. This gives the protein CASSLTRGREMNTEAFF. Full variable domain (rest looked up from reference TRBV18 and TRBJ1-1): NAGVMQNPRHLVRRRGQEARLRCSPMKGHSHVYWYRQLPEEGLKFMVYLQKENIIDESGMPKERFSAEFPKEGPSILRIQQVVRGDSAAYFCASSLTRGREMNTEAFFGQGTRLTVV.

This clone was recorded a few times. This rearrangement joins TRBV5-4 to TRBJ2-3, with D possibly being TRBD2 (7 bases). Trimming pared 4 bases from V and 6 bases from J, leaving 21 bases between. Per the germline V gene, CDR1 is SGHNT and CDR2 is YYREEE (reference sequence). The CDR3 contains 16 residues. CDR3 amino acids: CASSPGGAQGSDTQYF. As DNA, the CDR3 is TGTGCCAGCAGCCCTGGGGGGGCCCAGGGGAGTGATACGCAGTATTTT.

The genes are TRBV6-5 and TRBJ2-7; unclear D gene. Trimming pared 0 bases from V and 10 bases from J, leaving 10 bases between. Germline loops: CDR1 MNHEY, CDR2 SVGAGI. This CDR3 comprises 12 residues. The CDR3 loop reads CASSYSGRIQYF. In nucleotides, the CDR3 is TGTGCCAGCAGTTACTCGGGCCGAATACAGTACTTC.

The gene calls are TRBV25-1 and TRBJ2-3; TRBD2 might be the D (5 bases). The V end was cut by 3 bases, the J end by 3 bases, with 13 bases between. Germline V gene sequence: CDR1 MGHDK, CDR2 SYGVNS. The CDR3 covers 15 residues. For the CDR3, the DNA is TGTGCCAGCAGTGAGGCCGGGGTAGGAACAGATACGCAGTATTTT. Translated, it gives CASSEAGVGTDTQYF.

V and J are TRBV29-1 and TRBJ1-1; D not certain. V was clipped by 7 bases and J by 1 base, with 13 bases between them. Looked up from germline, CDR1 is SQVTM and CDR2 is ANQGSEA. The CDR3 is made up of 13 amino acids. CDR3 in amino acids: CSAIQPGNTEAFF. The CDR3 DNA is TGCAGCGCCATACAACCCGGGAACACTGAAGCTTTCTTT.

The V and J genes are TRBV6-6 and TRBJ1-3; no clear D gene. Germline CDR1 reads MNHNY; CDR2 reads SVGAGI (reference sequence). V was cut by 2 bases and J by 6 bases, with 8 bases left in between. The CDR3 runs to 13 residues. CDR3 residues: CASSYLSSNTIYF. DNA for the CDR3: TGTGCCAGCAGTTACCTTTCATCAAACACCATATATTTT.

The count of this clone is one. This sequence joins TRBV6-6 and TRBJ1-5; no clear D gene. CDR1 and CDR2 (germline): MNHNY, SVGAGI (reference sequence). This CDR3 has 15 amino acids. With 2 bases removed from V and 4 bases from J, the gap between germline ends came to 12 bases. The CDR3 DNA follows: TGTGCCAGCAGTTACAGCCCCAACATAAATCAGCCCCAGCATTTT. It translates to CASSYSPNINQPQHF.

The J gene is TRBJ2-7, the V gene TRBV28, with a tentative D call TRBD1 (7 bases). Germline CDR1 reads MDHEN; CDR2 reads SYDVKM. Trimming removed 6 bases at V and 3 bases at J, with 15 bases between. CDR3 length: 14 amino acids. The CDR3 DNA reads as TGTGCCAGCAGCTTAAGACAGGGACTCTACGAGCAGTACTTC. It specifies CASSLRQGLYEQYF.

In this sample, this clone turned up once. The rearrangement uses TRBV11-2 and TRBJ2-7, with TRBD2 matching over 8 bases. CDR1 is SGHAT, CDR2 FQNNGV, per germline. V lost 2 bases to trimming and J lost 3 bases; unmatched junction nucleotides: 6. This CDR3 region has 15 residues. CDR3 DNA sequence: TGTGCCAGCAGCTTAAGCGGACTAGCTCGCTACGAGCAGTACTTC. Translating it yields CASSLSGLARYEQYF. Full variable domain (remainder filled in from reference TRBV11-2 and TRBJ2-7): EAGVAQSPRYKIIEKRQSVAFWCNPISGHATLYWYQQILGQGPKLLIQFQNNGVVDDSQLPKDRFSAERLKGVDSTLKIQPAKLEDSAVYLCASSLSGLARYEQYFGPGTRLTVT.

V gene TRBV29-1 combines with J gene TRBJ1-2; D is unclear. Trimming cost V 3 bases and J 2 bases, with 13 bases left between them. Germline CDR1 reads SQVTM; CDR2 reads ANQGSEA. The CDR3 has 14 amino acids. CDR3 nucleotides: TGCAGCGTTGATTATATGGCCGAAAACTATGGCTACACCTTC. This encodes CSVDYMAENYGYTF.

This clone was seen more than once but under ten times. The chain links TRBV10-3 to TRBJ1-5; perhaps TRBD1 as D (6 bases). In germline, CDR1 is ENHRY, CDR2 SYGVKD. CDR3 size: 18 residues. Trimming took 2 bases from V and 1 from J, leaving 18 bases between them. CDR3 region: CAISERVGTGTSNQPQHF. The CDR3 DNA sequence: TGTGCCATCAGTGAGCGGGTCGGTACAGGGACCAGCAATCAGCCCCAGCATTTT.

V gene TRBV7-8 combines with J gene TRBJ1-1; possibly TRBD1 for D (6 bases). CDR3 length equals 13 residues. V lost 3 bases, J lost 3 bases, and 8 bases lay in between. The V gene's germline CDR1 is SGHVS and CDR2 FQNEAQ. CDR3 nucleotides: TGTGCCAGCAGCTTTCGACAGGACACTGAAGCTTTCTTT. Translating gives CASSFRQDTEAFF.

As concerns this clone: An end of the junction does not agree with germline; a read error may underlie this. The J gene is TRBJ2-7, the V gene TRBV29-1; D may be TRBD1 or TRBD2 (6 bases each). Germline V lookup: CDR1 SQVTM, CDR2 ANQGSEA. This CDR3 is built from 13 residues. Here the CDR3 reads CSVEDLRNGGQIF. The CDR3 nucleotides are TGCAGCGTTGAAGATCTTAGGAACGGGGGACAAATTTTC.

This chain joins TRBV4-3 and TRBJ2-7, with 8 bases fitting TRBD2. With 0 bases clipped from V and 0 bases from J, the junction kept 7 bases outside the gene matches. The CDR3 has 17 residues. Looked up from germline, CDR1 is LGHNA and CDR2 is YSLEER. Written as DNA, the CDR3 is TGCGCCAGCAGCCAAGAAAGGGGACTAGTTCGCTCCTACGAGCAGTACTTC. Residues: CASSQERGLVRSYEQYF.